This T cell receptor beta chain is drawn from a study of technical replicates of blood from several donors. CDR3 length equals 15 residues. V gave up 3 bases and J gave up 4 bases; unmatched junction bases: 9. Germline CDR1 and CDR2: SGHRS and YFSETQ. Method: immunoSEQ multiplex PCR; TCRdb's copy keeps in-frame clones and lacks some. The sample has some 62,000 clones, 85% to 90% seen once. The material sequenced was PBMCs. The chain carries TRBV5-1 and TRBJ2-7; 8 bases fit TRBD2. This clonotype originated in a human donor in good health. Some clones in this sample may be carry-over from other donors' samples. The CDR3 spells CASSSIAGSSYEQYF. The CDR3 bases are TGCGCCAGCAGCTCAATAGCGGGGAGTTCATACGAGCAGTACTTC.